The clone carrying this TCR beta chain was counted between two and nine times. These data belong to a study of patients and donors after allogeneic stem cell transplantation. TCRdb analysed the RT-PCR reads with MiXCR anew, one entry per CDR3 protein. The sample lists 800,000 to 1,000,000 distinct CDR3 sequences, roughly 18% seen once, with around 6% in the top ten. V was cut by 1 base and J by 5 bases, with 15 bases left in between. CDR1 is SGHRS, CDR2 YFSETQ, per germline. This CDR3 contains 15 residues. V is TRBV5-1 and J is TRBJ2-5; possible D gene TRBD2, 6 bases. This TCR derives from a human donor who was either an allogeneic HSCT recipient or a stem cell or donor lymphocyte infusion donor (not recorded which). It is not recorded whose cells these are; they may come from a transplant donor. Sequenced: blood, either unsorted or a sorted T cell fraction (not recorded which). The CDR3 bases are TGCGCCAGCAGCTTGTGGTATGGGGGGTCGGAGACCCAGTACTTC. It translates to CASSLWYGGSETQYF.